Sequencing of this T cell receptor (beta chain) was carried out in a study of T cell clones after liver transplantation. For the study at large: Tolerant meant at least one year fully off immunosuppression without liver enzymes above twice normal.

Unstimulated PBMCs were sorted into CD3+CD4+ and CD3+CD8+ populations. Using immunoSEQ multiplex PCR, the repertoire was profiled, and TCRdb retains in-frame clones only, with some absent. The repertoire has tens of thousands of clones, 75% to 85% of them found once; the top ten carry 0.79%. Study-wide results and limits: Small, mixed patient groups and varying post-transplant times limit these conclusions.

Turning to this clone: Its antigen is as yet unknown.

This clonotype was sampled from a human patient who received a liver transplant. The graft donor may have given rise to some T cells. The sample here was CD4+ T cells from blood, taken 12 months after liver transplant.

The CDR3 region is CASSPIHGEAFF. The CDR3, as DNA: TGTGCCAGCAGTCCTATCCACGGCGAAGCTTTCTTT. The chain recombines TRBV28 with TRBJ1-1; no clear D gene. V lost 5 bases to trimming and J lost 8 bases, with 12 bases between them. CDR1 MDHEN and CDR2 SYDVKM come from the germline V gene. This CDR3 region has 12 residues.